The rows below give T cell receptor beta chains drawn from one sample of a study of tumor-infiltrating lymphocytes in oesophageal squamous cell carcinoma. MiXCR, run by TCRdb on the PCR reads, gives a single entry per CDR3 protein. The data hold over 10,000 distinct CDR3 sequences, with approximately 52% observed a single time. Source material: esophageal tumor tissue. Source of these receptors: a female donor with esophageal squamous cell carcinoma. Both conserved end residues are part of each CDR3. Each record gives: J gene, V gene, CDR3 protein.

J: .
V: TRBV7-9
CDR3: CASSLSPANYGYTF

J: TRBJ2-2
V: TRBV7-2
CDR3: CASSPTGGGELFF

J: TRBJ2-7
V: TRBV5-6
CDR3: CASSPQGNPYEQYF

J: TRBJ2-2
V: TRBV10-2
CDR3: CASRGDFLNTGELFF

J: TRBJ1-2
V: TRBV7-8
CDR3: CASSLKQGGYGYTF

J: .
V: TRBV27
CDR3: CATSSGTVTYEQYF

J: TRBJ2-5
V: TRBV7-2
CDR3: CASSPAWARQETQYF

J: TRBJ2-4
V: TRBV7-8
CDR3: CASSLVWGYSYF

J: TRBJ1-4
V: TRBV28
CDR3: CASSVTGTGVEKLFF

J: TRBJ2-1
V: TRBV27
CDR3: CASSLSLGSNEQFF

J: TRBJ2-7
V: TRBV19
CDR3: CASSRAGTPSYEQYF

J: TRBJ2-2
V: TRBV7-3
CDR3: CASSLLGVGNTGELFF

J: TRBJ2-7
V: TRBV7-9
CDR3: CASSLDRSVAAEQYF

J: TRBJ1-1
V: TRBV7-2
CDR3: CASSLDNTEAFF

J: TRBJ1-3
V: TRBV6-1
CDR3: CASSERLSSGNTIYF

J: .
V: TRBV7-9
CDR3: CASSLGQGDYEQYF

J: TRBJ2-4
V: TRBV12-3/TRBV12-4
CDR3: CASNSPQGPNIQYF

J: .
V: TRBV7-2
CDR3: CASSPVGAFVYEQFF

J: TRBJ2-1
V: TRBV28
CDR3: CASKGQGGEQFF

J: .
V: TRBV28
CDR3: CASGSGREQYF

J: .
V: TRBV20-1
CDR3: CSARIGTSAKETQYF

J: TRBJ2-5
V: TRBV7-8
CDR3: CASSLFEAVLETQYF

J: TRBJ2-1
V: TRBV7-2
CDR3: CASSSGGARDPVLRARDIYNEQFF

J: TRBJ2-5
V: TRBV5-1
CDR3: CASSLEGQETQYF

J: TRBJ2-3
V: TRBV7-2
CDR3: CASRLPRVAGDTQYF

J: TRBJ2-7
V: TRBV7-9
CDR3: CASSPGAEYEQYF

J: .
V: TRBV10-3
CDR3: CASWDQTGNEQYF

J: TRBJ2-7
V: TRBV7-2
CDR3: CASLDVPGILKSF

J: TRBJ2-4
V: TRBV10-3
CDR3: CAISDPGVRGAKNIQYF

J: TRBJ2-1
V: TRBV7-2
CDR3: CASSLGGQTYNEQFF

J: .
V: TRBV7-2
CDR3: CASSFTGTGEVGYNEQFF

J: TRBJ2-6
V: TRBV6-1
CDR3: CASTTRTSGANVLTF

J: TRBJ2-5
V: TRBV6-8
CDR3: CASSRPSEKTQYF

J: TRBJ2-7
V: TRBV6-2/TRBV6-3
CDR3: CASSYREQYF

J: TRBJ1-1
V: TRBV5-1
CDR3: CASSFTGGSTEAFF

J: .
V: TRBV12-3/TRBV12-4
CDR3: CASSLAGTIRSPLHF

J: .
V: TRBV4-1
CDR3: CASGTGGRPSNEQFF

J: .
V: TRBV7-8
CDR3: CAIKGASLSYNEQYF

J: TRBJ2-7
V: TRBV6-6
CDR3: CASSYSIRGTINNEQYF

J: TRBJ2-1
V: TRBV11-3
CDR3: CASSLGTSGYNEQFF

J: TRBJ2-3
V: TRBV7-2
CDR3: CASSLATSGGGDTQYF

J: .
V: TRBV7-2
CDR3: CATNSGWPYNEQYF

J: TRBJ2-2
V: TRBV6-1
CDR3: CASSGPRGASGELFF

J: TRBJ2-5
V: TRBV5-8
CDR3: CASSLASQETQYF

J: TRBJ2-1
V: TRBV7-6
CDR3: CASSFRPGTEYNEQFF

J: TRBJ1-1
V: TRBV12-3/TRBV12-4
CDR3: CASSLTVNTEAFF

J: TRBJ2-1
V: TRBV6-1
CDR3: CASSNEQFF

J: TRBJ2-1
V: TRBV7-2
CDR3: CASSLRALGGANSGSYEQFF

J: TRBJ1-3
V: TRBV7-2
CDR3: CASSSGRRNTIYF

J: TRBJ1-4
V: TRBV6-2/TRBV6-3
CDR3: CASANQGQKLFF

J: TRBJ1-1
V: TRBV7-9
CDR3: CASTNEFQVTEAFF

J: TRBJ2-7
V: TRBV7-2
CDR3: CASSRTGSYEQYF

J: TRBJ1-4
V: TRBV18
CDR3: CASSYGIRQKNEKLFF

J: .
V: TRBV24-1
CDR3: CATSGSGGGRGYNEQFF

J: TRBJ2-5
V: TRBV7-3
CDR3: CASSPRAGSETQYF

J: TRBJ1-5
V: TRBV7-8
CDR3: CASSLNDRGFTFNQPQHF

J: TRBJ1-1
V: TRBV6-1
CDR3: CASSEFRAEAFF

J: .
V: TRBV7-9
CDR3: CASSLRDLRGSQETQYF

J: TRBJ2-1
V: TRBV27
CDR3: CASRPGTSGRTYNEQFF